The clone carrying this TCR beta chain was counted between two and nine times. The target antigen is unknown. The sample belongs to a study of blood T cells in healthy people across ages. General study findings and limits: Among T cells, TCR beta diversity per million cells dropped roughly linearly as age rose.

Germline V lookup: CDR1 MDHEN, CDR2 SYDVKM. The CDR3 is made up of 16 amino acids. The V end was cut by 1 base, the J end by 2 bases, with 12 bases between. With a J-beta primer mix and a sample-barcoded 5' primer, a second PCR ran about 6 to 11 cycles. Via MiXCR, TCRdb re-called the 5' RACE reads, giving one row per CDR3 protein. This sample carries about 800,000 distinct CDR3 sequences, 20% to 30% of them seen once, and the ten largest clones take approximately 3.7%. These data also featured in a second study, about T cells of mothers and their children. That publication notes: Related and unrelated pairs show TCR recombination output that thymic selection shapes similarly. The overlap seen between related mothers and children slightly exceeded that of unrelated pairs, though not significantly.

The chain couples TRBV28 to TRBJ2-1, with a possible D match to TRBD2 (6 bases). The sample was blood. The receptor was isolated from a boy aged 5 to 17 in good health. CDR3: CASSLSTPSAYNEQFF. The CDR3 nucleotides are TGTGCCAGCAGTTTATCGACTCCTAGCGCCTACAATGAGCAGTTCTTC.